Listed below are T cell receptor beta chains from one sample, sequenced in a study of human T cells and chemical hapten exposure. One entry per CDR3 protein results from TCRdb running MiXCR on the RACE reads. Of 200,000 to 300,000 distinct CDR3 sequences listed, 8.6% were seen once; the top ten hold about 2.1%. The material was whole blood, obtained in connection with sensitization to the hapten diphenylcyclopropenone (DPC). These receptors were taken from a woman aged 40 to 50 with alopecia areata. Some clones in this sample may be carry-over from other donors' samples. The CDR3 runs from the conserved cysteine through the conserved F or W.

V	J	CDR3
TRBV28	TRBJ2-7	CASSIDSPYEQYF
TRBV28	TRBJ2-3	CASTPPPSRTDTQYF
TRBV2	TRBJ1-5	CASPRGGSWGNQPQHF
TRBV4-3	TRBJ2-7	CASSQDTGTSAYEQYF
TRBV25-1	TRBJ2-2	CASSPSGELFF
TRBV20-1	TRBJ2-7	CSATPPHTKQYF
TRBV5-5	TRBJ2-7	CASSLGPDSSYEQYF
TRBV20-1	TRBJ2-2	CSARVIRAPYTGELFF
TRBV20-1	TRBJ2-4	CSARALALAKNIQYF
TRBV7-8	TRBJ1-1	CASSPRTGLMNTEAFF
TRBV20-1	TRBJ2-7	CSARDLLAHEQYF
TRBV5-4	TRBJ1-4	CASSLNGANEKLFF
TRBV29-1	TRBJ1-1	CSAFDTEAFF
TRBV20-1	TRBJ1-2	CSARETGSYHYGYTF
TRBV29-1	TRBJ1-3	CSVEQGSGNTIYF
TRBV20-1	TRBJ2-3	CSAPPRQGALDTQYF